This note documents a single T cell receptor beta chain sequence. Each sample had at least 6.5 million PBMCs isolated. The data belong to a study of blood T cells in healthy people across ages. The second PCR ran about 6 to 12 cycles with a sample-barcoded 5' primer and J-beta primers. Each CDR3 protein is one row after TCRdb ran MiXCR on the 5' RACE reads. The top ten clones hold 10% to 15% of a sample with approximately 800,000 distinct CDR3 sequences, about 34% of them seen once. Germline V gene lookup returns CDR1 SGHKS and CDR2 YYEKEE (reference sequence). Trimming pared 4 bases from V and 8 bases from J, leaving 19 bases between. The length of the CDR3 is 15 residues.

This TCR was sampled from a man between 18 and 29 years old in good health. Sequenced sample: blood. The chain couples TRBV5-5 to TRBJ2-1; D is tentatively TRBD1 or TRBD2 (5 bases each). Written as DNA, the CDR3 is TGTGCCAGCAGCCAGGGACCGAAGGTAGCCCATGAGCAGTTCTTC. Encoded protein: CASSQGPKVAHEQFF.